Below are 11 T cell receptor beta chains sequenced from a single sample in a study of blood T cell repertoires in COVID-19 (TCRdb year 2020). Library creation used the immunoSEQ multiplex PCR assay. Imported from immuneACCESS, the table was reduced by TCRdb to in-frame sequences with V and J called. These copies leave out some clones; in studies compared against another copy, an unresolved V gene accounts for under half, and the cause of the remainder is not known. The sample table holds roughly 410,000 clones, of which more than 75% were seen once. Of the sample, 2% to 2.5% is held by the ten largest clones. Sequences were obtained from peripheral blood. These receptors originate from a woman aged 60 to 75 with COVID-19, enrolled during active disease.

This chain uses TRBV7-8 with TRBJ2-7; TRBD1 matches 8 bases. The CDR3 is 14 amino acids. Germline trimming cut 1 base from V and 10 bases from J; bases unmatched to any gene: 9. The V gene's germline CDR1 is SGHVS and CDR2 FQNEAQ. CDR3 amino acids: CASSLVRGQGPQYF. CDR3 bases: TGTGCCAGCAGCTTAGTCAGGGGGCAAGGTCCCCAGTACTTC.

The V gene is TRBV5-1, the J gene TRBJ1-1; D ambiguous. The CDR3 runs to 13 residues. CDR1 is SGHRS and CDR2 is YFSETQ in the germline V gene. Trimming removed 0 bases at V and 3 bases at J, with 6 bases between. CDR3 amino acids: CASSLDRYTEAFF. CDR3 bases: TGCGCCAGCAGCTTGGACAGATACACTGAAGCTTTCTTT.

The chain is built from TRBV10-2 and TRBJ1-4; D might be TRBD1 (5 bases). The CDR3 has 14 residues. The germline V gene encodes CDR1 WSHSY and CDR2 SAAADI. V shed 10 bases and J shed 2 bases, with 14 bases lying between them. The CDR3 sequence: CATQIPGTNEKLFF. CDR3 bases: TGCGCCACCCAAATCCCAGGGACTAATGAAAAACTGTTTTTT.

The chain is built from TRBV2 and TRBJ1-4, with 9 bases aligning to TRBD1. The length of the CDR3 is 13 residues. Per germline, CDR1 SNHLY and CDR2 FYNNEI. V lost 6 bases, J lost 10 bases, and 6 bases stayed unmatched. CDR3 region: CASRGQGGGKLFF. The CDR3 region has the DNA TGTGCCAGCAGGGGACAGGGCGGTGGAAAACTGTTTTTT.

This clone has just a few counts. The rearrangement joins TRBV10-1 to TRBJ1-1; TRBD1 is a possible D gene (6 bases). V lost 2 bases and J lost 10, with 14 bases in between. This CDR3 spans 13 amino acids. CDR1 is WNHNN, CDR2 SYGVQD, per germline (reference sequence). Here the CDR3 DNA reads TGCGCCAGCAGTGAGAGGCAGGGGCGAGGAGCTTTCTTT. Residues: CASSERQGRGAFF.

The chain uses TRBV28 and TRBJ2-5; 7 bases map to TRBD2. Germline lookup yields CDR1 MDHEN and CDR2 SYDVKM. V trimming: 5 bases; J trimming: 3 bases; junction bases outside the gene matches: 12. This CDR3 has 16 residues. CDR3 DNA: TGTGCCAGCAGTGGGACTACTACCCCGTTGAAAGAGACCCAGTACTTC. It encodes CASSGTTTPLKETQYF.

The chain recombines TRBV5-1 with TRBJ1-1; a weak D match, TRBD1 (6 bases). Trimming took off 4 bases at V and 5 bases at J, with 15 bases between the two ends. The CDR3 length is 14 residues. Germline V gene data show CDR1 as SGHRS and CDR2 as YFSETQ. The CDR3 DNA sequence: TGCGCCAGCAGCCTTGGGGTAAGGGGGACTGAAGCTTTCTTT. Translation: CASSLGVRGTEAFF.

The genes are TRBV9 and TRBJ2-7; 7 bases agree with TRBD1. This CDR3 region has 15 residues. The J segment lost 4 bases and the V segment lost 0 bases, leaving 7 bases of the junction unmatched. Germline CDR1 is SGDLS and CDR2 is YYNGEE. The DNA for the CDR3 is TGTGCCAGCAGCGTAGAGGGGGCGAGCCTGTACGAGCAGTACTTC. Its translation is CASSVEGASLYEQYF.

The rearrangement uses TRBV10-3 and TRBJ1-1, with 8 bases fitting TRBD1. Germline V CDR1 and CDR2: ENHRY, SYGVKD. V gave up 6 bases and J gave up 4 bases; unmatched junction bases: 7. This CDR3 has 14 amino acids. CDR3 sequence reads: CAIRQDRGLTEAFF. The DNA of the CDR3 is TGTGCCATCAGGCAAGACAGGGGACTCACTGAAGCTTTCTTT.

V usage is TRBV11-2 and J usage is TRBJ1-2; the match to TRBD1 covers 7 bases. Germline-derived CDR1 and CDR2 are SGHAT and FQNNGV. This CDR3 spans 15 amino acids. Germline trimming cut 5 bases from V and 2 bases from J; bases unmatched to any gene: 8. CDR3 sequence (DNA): TGTGCCAGCAGCCGAGGGGGCAGCCCCAACTATGGCTACACCTTC. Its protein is CASSRGGSPNYGYTF.

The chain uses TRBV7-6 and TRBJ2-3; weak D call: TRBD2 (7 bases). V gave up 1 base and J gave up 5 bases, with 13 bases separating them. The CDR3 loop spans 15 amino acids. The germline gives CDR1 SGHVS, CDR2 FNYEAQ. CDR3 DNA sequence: TGTGCCAGCAGCTTAGGTTCGGGGGGCAAAGATACGCAGTATTTT. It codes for CASSLGSGGKDTQYF.